Listed below are T cell receptor beta chains from one sample, sequenced in a study of neoadjuvant anti-PD-1 for oral cavity cancer. Assay used: immunoSEQ multiplex PCR; TCRdb lists only in-frame clones, some missing. The table records some 15,000 clones, about 37% of them present only once. Sample: tumor tissue, taken after nivolumab (anti-PD-1) treatment. All receptors come from a person between 40 and 85 years old with oral cavity squamous cell carcinoma. The CDR3 runs from the conserved cysteine through the conserved F or W. D genes are given only for firm matches. The size of a clone is reported for some rows only, either as once, few or many, or as a class for expanded clones.

CDR3nt: TGTGCCAGTATTTCGTTGGGACAGTGGCATCGGAACACTGAAGCTTTCTTT
CDR3aa: CASISLGQWHRNTEAFF
d_gene: TRBD1
j_gene: TRBJ1-1
v_gene: TRBV19
abundance: .

CDR3nt: TGTGCCAGTAGGAAGGGACAGGCGGATCAGGGCGCGCAGTATTTT
CDR3aa: CASRKGQADQGAQYF
d_gene: TRBD1
j_gene: TRBJ2-3
v_gene: TRBV19
abundance: .

CDR3nt: TGTGCCAGCAGTTACTCAGCTGGGGGACACTATGGCTACACCTTC
CDR3aa: CASSYSAGGHYGYTF
d_gene: .
j_gene: TRBJ1-2
v_gene: TRBV6-5
abundance: few

CDR3nt: TGTGCCAGCAGCTTCAGAACGACGGGGGCTGAAGCTTTCTTT
CDR3aa: CASSFRTTGAEAFF
d_gene: .
j_gene: TRBJ1-1
v_gene: TRBV7-9
abundance: .

CDR3nt: TGCGCCAGCAGCCAAGATTGGGGGGAGAGCACAGATACGCAGTATTTT
CDR3aa: CASSQDWGESTDTQYF
d_gene: .
j_gene: TRBJ2-3
v_gene: TRBV4-3
abundance: .

CDR3nt: TGTGCCAGCAGCATCGGGACAGTTAATCAGCCCCAGCATTTT
CDR3aa: CASSIGTVNQPQHF
d_gene: TRBD1
j_gene: TRBJ1-5
v_gene: TRBV7-2
abundance: few

CDR3nt: TGTGCCAGTAGAGACAGGGGGGGGGAGACCCAGTACTTC
CDR3aa: CASRDRGGETQYF
d_gene: TRBD1
j_gene: TRBJ2-5
v_gene: TRBV19
abundance: few

CDR3nt: TGCGCCAGCAGCTTGGTTGGGACAGGGCCCGTGAACACTGAAGCTTTCTTT
CDR3aa: CASSLVGTGPVNTEAFF
d_gene: TRBD1
j_gene: TRBJ1-1
v_gene: TRBV5-1
abundance: few

CDR3nt: TGTGCCAGCAGCCCCCGTAACTATGGCTACACCTTC
CDR3aa: CASSPRNYGYTF
d_gene: .
j_gene: TRBJ1-2
v_gene: TRBV5-6
abundance: .

CDR3nt: TGTGCCAGCAGTGAAATCCGGAACAATCAGCCCCAGCATTTT
CDR3aa: CASSEIRNNQPQHF
d_gene: .
j_gene: TRBJ1-5
v_gene: TRBV6-1
abundance: once

CDR3nt: TGTGCCAGCAGTGAAGAACAGATTACTTCACCCCTCCACTTT
CDR3aa: CASSEEQITSPLHF
d_gene: .
j_gene: TRBJ1-6
v_gene: TRBV25-1
abundance: .

CDR3nt: TGTGCCAGCAGCCCCCTGGGGTCGCGGGGGGGGAGCACAGATACGCAGTATTTT
CDR3aa: CASSPLGSRGGSTDTQYF
d_gene: TRBD2
j_gene: TRBJ2-3
v_gene: TRBV4-2
abundance: many

CDR3nt: TGTGCCAGCAGCGTATCTGGGGGGCTGAACACTGAAGCTTTCTTT
CDR3aa: CASSVSGGLNTEAFF
d_gene: .
j_gene: TRBJ1-1
v_gene: TRBV9
abundance: once

CDR3nt: TGTGCCAGCAGCTTCGAGACTAAGGCAGGCGAGCAGTACTTC
CDR3aa: CASSFETKAGEQYF
d_gene: .
j_gene: TRBJ2-7
v_gene: TRBV5-4
abundance: once

CDR3nt: TGCGCCAGCAGTGAGGCAGGCACCTGGAATGAGCAGTTCTTC
CDR3aa: CASSEAGTWNEQFF
d_gene: .
j_gene: TRBJ2-1
v_gene: TRBV10-2
abundance: .

CDR3nt: TGTGCCAGCAGCTTTTGGACAGGTTCTAACTATGGCTACACCTTC
CDR3aa: CASSFWTGSNYGYTF
d_gene: TRBD1
j_gene: TRBJ1-2
v_gene: TRBV7-2
abundance: few

CDR3nt: TGTGCCAGCAGCTCTGCGGGTGAGCAGTTCTTC
CDR3aa: CASSSAGEQFF
d_gene: .
j_gene: TRBJ2-1
v_gene: TRBV11-2
abundance: .

CDR3nt: TGTGCCAGCAGCTTAGGTGAAGGAAAAGAGACCCAGTACTTC
CDR3aa: CASSLGEGKETQYF
d_gene: .
j_gene: TRBJ2-5
v_gene: TRBV7-7
abundance: few

CDR3nt: TGTGCCAGCAGTGGAGGTCCCAACTATGGCTACACCTTC
CDR3aa: CASSGGPNYGYTF
d_gene: .
j_gene: TRBJ1-2
v_gene: TRBV2
abundance: .

CDR3nt: TGTGCCAGTAGACCGACAGGGCTCAATTCACCCCTCCACTTT
CDR3aa: CASRPTGLNSPLHF
d_gene: TRBD1
j_gene: TRBJ1-6
v_gene: TRBV19
abundance: few

CDR3nt: TGTGCCAGCAGTCCCCCTCGGTGGACAGGGGTTGTTCAGCCCCAGCATTTT
CDR3aa: CASSPPRWTGVVQPQHF
d_gene: TRBD1
j_gene: TRBJ1-5
v_gene: TRBV7-2
abundance: .

CDR3nt: TGTGCCAGCAGTTACTCGTTGGGGTCTGAAGCTTTCTTT
CDR3aa: CASSYSLGSEAFF
d_gene: .
j_gene: TRBJ1-1
v_gene: TRBV6-6
abundance: .

CDR3nt: TGTGCCAGCTCACCTGGGAGCGACTATGGCTACACCTTC
CDR3aa: CASSPGSDYGYTF
d_gene: .
j_gene: TRBJ1-2
v_gene: TRBV18
abundance: .

CDR3nt: TGTGCCAGCAGCGTAGCGGGGGGGCCCTACAATGAGCAGTTCTTC
CDR3aa: CASSVAGGPYNEQFF
d_gene: TRBD2
j_gene: TRBJ2-1
v_gene: TRBV9
abundance: .

CDR3nt: TGTGCCACCAGCAGAGATCCGGGGAGGGACACTGAAGCTTTCTTT
CDR3aa: CATSRDPGRDTEAFF
d_gene: .
j_gene: TRBJ1-1
v_gene: TRBV15
abundance: once

CDR3nt: TGTGCCAGCAGCTCCTTCGGGACAGGGAGTGGCTACACCTTC
CDR3aa: CASSSFGTGSGYTF
d_gene: TRBD1
j_gene: TRBJ1-2
v_gene: TRBV28
abundance: medium-sized

CDR3nt: TGCAGCGTTGTCAGGGAAAACACCGGGGAGCTGTTTTTT
CDR3aa: CSVVRENTGELFF
d_gene: .
j_gene: TRBJ2-2
v_gene: TRBV29-1
abundance: .

CDR3nt: TGTGCCAGCAGCATAACGGGACTAGCGGGTTTCCGCAATGAGCAGTTCTTC
CDR3aa: CASSITGLAGFRNEQFF
d_gene: TRBD2
j_gene: TRBJ2-1
v_gene: TRBV27
abundance: .

CDR3nt: TGTGCCTGGACTATGAGTAGGGAAGCTTTCTTT
CDR3aa: CAWTMSREAFF
d_gene: .
j_gene: TRBJ1-1
v_gene: TRBV30
abundance: .

CDR3nt: TGTGCCAGCAGTTTTGGCCGCAGACTAGTCTACGAGCAGTACTTC
CDR3aa: CASSFGRRLVYEQYF
d_gene: .
j_gene: TRBJ2-7
v_gene: TRBV6-5
abundance: few

CDR3nt: TGTGCCAGCAGTTTACGGGGGAGACCCCCTCTAGGGCAGTTCTTC
CDR3aa: CASSLRGRPPLGQFF
d_gene: .
j_gene: TRBJ2-1
v_gene: TRBV27
abundance: .

CDR3nt: TGTGCCAGCAGCTTACAACTAGCGGGGGGGCACACCGGGGAGCTGTTTTTT
CDR3aa: CASSLQLAGGHTGELFF
d_gene: TRBD2
j_gene: TRBJ2-2
v_gene: TRBV7-8
abundance: once

CDR3nt: TGCGCCAGCAGCCAAGCTACAGTCCCTAACACTGAAGCTTTCTTT
CDR3aa: CASSQATVPNTEAFF
d_gene: .
j_gene: TRBJ1-1
v_gene: TRBV4-3
abundance: .